This T cell receptor beta chain emerged from a study of T cell clonality in common variable immunodeficiency. This clone has a count of ten or more. Sequencing ends 3 residues short of the CDR3 end; the germline J gene provides the rest. The CDR3 is 17 residues long. The V and J ends lost 4 bases and 3 bases respectively, with 25 bases between them. From germline, CDR1 is DFQATT and CDR2 SNEGSKA (reference sequence). Data came from immunoSEQ multiplex PCR; TCRdb stores just in-frame clones and leaves some out. Listed for the sample are about 35,000 clones, none seen a single time. J is TRBJ2-7 and V is TRBV20-1; a possible D gene is TRBD2 (5 bases). The source of this sequence is a person between 18 and 75 years old in good health. Input material: peripheral blood mononuclear cells. CDR3 in amino acids: CSATAIRTPPGDYEQYF. The covered CDR3 bases are TGCAGTGCTACCGCTATCCGGACTCCTCCAGGAGACTACGAG.